This passage covers 24 T cell receptor beta chains from one sample sequenced in a study of cytomegalovirus exposure and HLA in healthy donors. It was with 60 Vbeta and 13 Jbeta primers that the PCR ran. Assay used: immunoSEQ multiplex PCR; TCRdb lists only in-frame clones, some missing. The data contain some 80,000 clones, approximately 80% of them singletons. Sample: PBMCs. The receptors shown here come from a human donor in good health.

The chain carries TRBV4-3 and TRBJ2-7, with a tentative D call TRBD2 (7 bases). The CDR3 loop spans 15 amino acids. In germline, CDR1 is LGHNA, CDR2 YSLEER. Between the trimmed V and J ends, which lost 3 bases and 0 bases, there was a span of 12 bases. The CDR3, as DNA: TGCGCCAGCAGCCAGGAGGGGGGGCGCTCCTACGAGCAGTACTTC. Translating it yields CASSQEGGRSYEQYF.

The rearrangement links TRBV15 to TRBJ1-3; no definite D call. CDR3 length: 13 amino acids. The germline V and J ends were trimmed by 0 bases and 4 bases, with 4 bases remaining between them. Germline V gene lookup returns CDR1 LNHNV and CDR2 YYDKDF (reference sequence). DNA of the CDR3: TGTGCCACCAGCAGAGATCCGGGAAACACCATATATTTT. Translation gives CATSRDPGNTIYF. The entire variable domain, with the rest obtained from reference TRBV15 and TRBJ1-3, is as follows: DAMVIQNPRYQVTQFGKPVTLSCSQTLNHNVMYWYQQKSSQAPKLLFHYYDKDFNNEADTPDNFQSRRPNTSFCFLDIRSPGLGDTAMYLCATSRDPGNTIYFGEGSWLTVV.

This clone was seen only a few times. The chain carries TRBV23-1 and TRBJ1-4; D unresolved. TRBV23-1 is sorted into the ORF group, with uncertain function. CDR3 size: 15 residues. With 1 base removed from V and 5 bases from J, the gap between germline ends came to 11 bases. This CDR3 is CASSQLFLINEKLFF. The CDR3 nucleotides read TGCGCCAGCAGTCAATTGTTTTTAATAAATGAAAAACTGTTTTTT.

The rearrangement joins TRBV6-4 to TRBJ2-1; 12 bases fit TRBD2. The CDR3 spans 16 residues. V gave up 6 bases and J gave up 4 bases; unmatched junction bases: 7. The germline CDR1 and CDR2 sequences are MRHNA and SNTAGT. CDR3 in amino acids: CASSVSGTSGYNEQFF. Here the CDR3 DNA reads TGTGCCAGCAGCGTGTCCGGGACTAGCGGGTACAATGAGCAGTTCTTC.

The chain combines TRBV14 with TRBJ1-2; possible D gene TRBD1, 5 bases. Germline V gives CDR1 SGHDN, CDR2 FVKESK. V was cut by 8 bases and J by 4 bases, with 11 bases left in between. This CDR3 has 12 amino acids. The CDR3 spells CASRRGGYGYTF. The CDR3 coding sequence is TGTGCCAGCCGCCGGGGGGGCTATGGCTACACCTTC.

This clone turned up a few times. The J gene is TRBJ1-1, the V gene TRBV5-1; tentatively, D is TRBD1 (5 bases). This CDR3 is built from 15 residues. The germline V gene has CDR1 SGHRS and CDR2 YFSETQ. The V end was cut by 2 bases, the J end by 0 bases, with 11 bases between. CDR3 loop: CASSFSGLLNTEAFF. The DNA for the CDR3 is TGCGCCAGCAGCTTTTCGGGACTCCTGAACACTGAAGCTTTCTTT.

CDR3 nucleotide sequence: TGTGCCAGCAGCCCATGGGGGGGGGATACAGATACGCAGTATTTT. Protein: CASSPWGGDTDTQYF. The gene calls are TRBV7-2 and TRBJ2-3; TRBD2 agrees at 7 bases. The CDR3 covers 15 residues. CDR1 SGHTA and CDR2 FQGNSA come from the germline V gene. Trimming cost V 5 bases and J 3 bases; bases outside gene matches: 8.

CDR3 sequence: CASSYSTSGRNTEAFF. In DNA form, the CDR3 reads TGTGCCAGCAGTTACTCGACGTCAGGGCGGAACACTGAAGCTTTCTTT. V gene TRBV6-5 combines with J gene TRBJ1-1, with a weak D call TRBD1 (5 bases). V gave up 0 bases and J gave up 1 base, with 12 bases separating them. Germline V CDR1 and CDR2: MNHEY, SVGAGI. CDR3 length: 16 amino acids.

V is TRBV5-1 and J is TRBJ2-3, with no clear D. The V and J ends lost 7 bases and 5 bases respectively, with 5 bases between them. The CDR3 spans 10 residues. Germline V lookup: CDR1 SGHRS, CDR2 YFSETQ. The chain's CDR3 is CASPQDTQYF. The CDR3 nucleotides read TGCGCCAGCCCCCAAGATACGCAGTATTTT.

This sequence joins TRBV6-5 and TRBJ1-3, with 9 bases aligning to TRBD1. V was pared by 6 bases and J by 5 bases, with 5 bases of the junction left unmatched. In germline, CDR1 is MNHEY, CDR2 SVGAGI. The CDR3 runs to 14 residues. CDR3 nucleotides: TGTGCCAGCAGCAGAGGACAGGGGAGAAACACCATATATTTT. As protein: CASSRGQGRNTIYF.

J is TRBJ2-1 and V is TRBV5-4, with 7 positions matching TRBD1. The CDR3 length is 16 residues. Looked up from germline, CDR1 is SGHNT and CDR2 is YYREEE (reference sequence). V was pared by 4 bases and J by 4 bases, with 11 bases of the junction left unmatched. The CDR3 here is CASSARDSRFYNEQFF. CDR3 nucleotides: TGTGCCAGCAGCGCCCGGGACAGCCGATTTTACAATGAGCAGTTCTTC.

This clone was counted a few times. The CDR3, as DNA: TGCGCCAGCAGCTTGCGAAATCAGGGGTCTTCTGGAAACACCATATATTTT. It yields the protein CASSLRNQGSSGNTIYF. The chain is built from TRBV5-1 and TRBJ1-3; D may be TRBD1 (6 bases). V was shortened by 1 base and J by 1 base, with 15 bases between the two germline ends. The CDR3 extends over 17 amino acids. In germline, CDR1 is SGHRS, CDR2 YFSETQ.

V gene TRBV28 combines with J gene TRBJ2-6, with 7 bases aligning to TRBD1. CDR1 and CDR2 from the germline V gene are MDHEN and SYDVKM. The J segment lost 1 base and the V segment lost 4 bases, leaving 1 base of the junction unmatched. This CDR3 is built from 15 residues. The CDR3 reads CASSSGGSGANVLTF. DNA of the CDR3: TGTGCCAGCAGTTCAGGGGGATCTGGGGCCAACGTCCTGACTTTC.

V and J are TRBV7-2 and TRBJ2-5; TRBD1 matches 10 bases. V lost 1 base and J lost 4; bases outside the gene matches: 6. Germline V lookup: CDR1 SGHTA, CDR2 FQGNSA. The CDR3 contains 16 residues. CDR3 in amino acids: CASSLEPRDRGETQYF. The CDR3 region has the DNA TGTGCCAGCAGCTTAGAGCCCCGGGACAGGGGAGAGACCCAGTACTTC.

The chain employs TRBV6-5 and TRBJ1-1; TRBD1 agrees at 9 bases. V lost 7 bases to trimming and J lost 3 bases; unmatched junction nucleotides: 9. The CDR3 sequence is 15 residues long. CDR1 MNHEY and CDR2 SVGAGI come from the germline V gene. CDR3 in amino acids: CASKRTGDGYTEAFF. CDR3 in DNA: TGTGCCAGCAAAAGGACAGGGGATGGGTACACTGAAGCTTTCTTT.

The J gene is TRBJ1-1, the V gene TRBV6-6; D is perhaps TRBD1 (6 bases). The V end lost 0 bases, the J end lost 2 bases, and 13 bases lay between the germline ends. The length of the CDR3 is 16 residues. The germline gives CDR1 MNHNY, CDR2 SVGAGI (reference sequence). This CDR3 is CASSYSLRGRNTEAFF. CDR3 in DNA: TGTGCCAGCAGTTACTCATTGCGGGGGCGAAACACTGAAGCTTTCTTT.

The chain has TRBV2 and TRBJ2-2; 8 bases are a match to TRBD1. With 6 bases clipped from V and 6 bases from J, the junction kept 9 bases outside the gene matches. The CDR3 loop spans 15 amino acids. From germline, CDR1 is SNHLY and CDR2 FYNNEI. DNA of the CDR3: TGTGCCAGCAGGAAGATGACAGGGGTCGCCGGGGAGCTGTTTTTT. Protein sequence: CASRKMTGVAGELFF. The variable domain in full, with the rest retrieved from reference TRBV2 and TRBJ2-2, is EPEVTQTPSHQVTQMGQEVILRCVPISNHLYFYWYRQILGQKVEFLVSFYNNEISEKSEIFDDQFSVERPDGSNFTLKIRSTKLEDSAMYFCASRKMTGVAGELFFGEGSRLTVL.

The chain carries TRBV18 and TRBJ2-5; a weak D match, TRBD2 (5 bases). V dropped 3 bases and J dropped 4 bases, with 12 bases sitting between them. The length of the CDR3 is 14 residues. Germline CDR1 is KGHSH and CDR2 is LQKENI. The chain's CDR3 is CASSPRVRGETQYF. The CDR3 coding sequence is TGTGCCAGCTCACCCCGGGTCCGGGGAGAGACCCAGTACTTC.

The genes are TRBV27 and TRBJ2-4; tentative D call: TRBD1 (7 bases). The V gene lost 5 bases and the J gene lost 4 bases, with 21 bases spanning the gap. The V gene's germline CDR1 is MNHEY and CDR2 SMNVEV (reference sequence). The CDR3 loop spans 17 amino acids. CDR3 in amino acids: CASSPHVLRGRKNIQYF. The CDR3 region has the DNA TGTGCCAGCAGTCCGCATGTACTCAGGGGGAGGAAAAACATTCAGTACTTC.

V is TRBV28 and J is TRBJ2-7, with D maybe TRBD1 (5 bases). V was cut by 2 bases and J by 3 bases, with 14 bases left in between. The CDR3 length is 15 residues. Looked up from germline, CDR1 is MDHEN and CDR2 is SYDVKM. DNA of the CDR3: TGTGCCAGCAGTTTAAAGGACATAGGCTTCTACGAGCAGTACTTC. Translating gives CASSLKDIGFYEQYF.

The chain combines TRBV19 with TRBJ2-3; D is possibly TRBD1 (5 bases). Trimming removed 7 bases from V and 3 bases from J, with 8 bases in between. The CDR3 contains 12 residues. Germline CDR1 is LNHDA and CDR2 is SQIVND (reference sequence). CDR3 sequence: CASISGTDTQYF. DNA for the CDR3: TGTGCCAGTATTTCAGGGACAGATACGCAGTATTTT.

This chain uses TRBV29-1 with TRBJ1-5; TRBD1 aligns across 7 bases. The CDR3 consists of 14 residues. With V trimmed by 6 bases and J by 0 bases, 5 bases remained unmatched. Germline V CDR1 and CDR2: SQVTM, ANQGSEA. The CDR3 protein is CSVQTGVSNQPQHF. DNA of the CDR3: TGCAGCGTCCAAACAGGGGTTAGCAATCAGCCCCAGCATTTT.

There are a few counts of this clone. The chain has TRBV30 and TRBJ1-1, with a possible D match to TRBD1 (6 bases). This CDR3 comprises 15 residues. The germline V gene encodes CDR1 GTSNPN and CDR2 SVGIG (reference sequence). Deletions cut 7 bases from V and 5 bases from J, with 23 bases between. The CDR3 loop reads CASWERQAPGTEAFF. The CDR3 DNA is TGTGCCTCTTGGGAGAGACAGGCCCCGGGGACTGAAGCTTTCTTT.

The sample holds a few counts of this clone. This chain uses TRBV7-6 with TRBJ1-4; 8 nucleotides line up with TRBD1. Germline values: CDR1 SGHVS, CDR2 FNYEAQ. J lost 8 bases, V lost 4 bases, and 6 bases had no gene match. The CDR3 is 14 amino acids. The CDR3 DNA sequence: TGTGCCAGCAGCTCGGACAGGGCGGGGGAAAAACTGTTTTTT. Translating it yields CASSSDRAGEKLFF.